These 20 T cell receptor beta chains were sequenced from one sample in a study of CD8 T cells in Susac syndrome. It was with random hexamers that roughly 0.5 to 1 ug RNA was reverse transcribed. TCRdb reprocessed the immunoSEQ multiplex PCR reads with MiXCR, giving one entry per CDR3 protein. In the table there are tens of thousands of distinct CDR3 sequences, roughly 93% of which are singletons. Sequencing used CD8+ T cells from PBMCs. Every receptor here comes from a human donor in good health.

The J gene is TRBJ1-2, the V gene TRBV15; D uncertain. Germline loops: CDR1 LNHNV, CDR2 YYDKDF (reference sequence). The CDR3 contains 13 residues. The ends were cut back, 0 bases at V and 3 bases at J, with 5 bases in the middle. CDR3 residues: CATSRENHYGYTF. In DNA, the CDR3 is TGTGCCACCAGCAGAGAAAATCACTATGGCTACACCTTC. Filled out from reference TRBV15 and TRBJ1-2, the complete variable domain reads DAMVIQNPRYQVTQFGKPVTLSCSQTLNHNVMYWYQQKSSQAPKLLFHYYDKDFNNEADTPDNFQSRRPNTSFCFLDIRSPGLGDTAMYLCATSRENHYGYTFGSGTRLTVV.

The rearrangement links TRBV7-9 to TRBJ2-1; no clear D. The germline V and J ends were trimmed by 5 bases and 7 bases, with 12 bases remaining between them. The CDR3 extends over 13 amino acids. CDR1 is SEHNR, CDR2 FQNEAQ, per germline (reference sequence). The CDR3 loop reads CASSPPPHNEQFF. CDR3 in DNA: TGTGCCAGCAGCCCGCCCCCGCATAATGAGCAGTTCTTC. Variable domain in full (rest from reference TRBV7-9 and TRBJ2-1): DTGVSQNPRHKITKRGQNVTFRCDPISEHNRLYWYRQTLGQGPEFLTYFQNEAQLEKSRLLSDRFSAERPKGSFSTLEIQRTEQGDSAMYLCASSPPPHNEQFFGPGTRLTVL.

The chain has TRBV20-1 and TRBJ2-1, with D tentatively TRBD2 (6 bases). Germline V lookup: CDR1 DFQATT, CDR2 SNEGSKA (reference sequence). Trimming shortened V by 6 bases and J by 10 bases, and 25 bases separated the two germline ends. The length of the CDR3 is 15 residues. CDR3 region: CSAPYPGRDLWEQFF. The CDR3 DNA sequence: TGCAGTGCCCCGTACCCGGGACGGGACTTATGGGAGCAGTTCTTC.

The chain links TRBV12-3 or TRBV12-4 to TRBJ1-1; TRBD1 aligns across 8 bases. The V segment lost 4 bases and the J segment 3 bases; nucleotides outside the gene matches: 1. This CDR3 has 13 amino acids. The DNA of the CDR3 is TGTGCCAGCAGTTGGACAGGGCACACTGAAGCTTTCTTT. Amino acid sequence: CASSWTGHTEAFF.

This clonotype was picked up one time. V gene TRBV7-2 combines with J gene TRBJ2-3; possible D gene TRBD2, 5 bases. CDR3 length equals 15 residues. Deletions cut 7 bases from V and 0 bases from J, with 14 bases between. CDR1 is SGHTA and CDR2 is FQGNSA in the germline V gene. Here the CDR3 reads CASNLASSSTDTQYF. CDR3 in DNA: TGTGCCAGCAACCTTGCTAGCAGCAGCACAGATACGCAGTATTTT.

J is TRBJ2-1 and V is TRBV29-1, with 7 bases identical to TRBD1. V lost 8 bases and J lost 6; bases outside the gene matches: 16. In germline, CDR1 is SQVTM, CDR2 ANQGSEA. CDR3 length equals 15 residues. In DNA form, the CDR3 reads TGCAGCCTCGCAGGGACAGCAAAGGTCGGCAATGAGCAGTTCTTC. This codes for CSLAGTAKVGNEQFF.

The rearrangement uses TRBV12-3 or TRBV12-4 and TRBJ1-4; TRBD1 aligns across 7 bases. V lost 6 bases to trimming and J lost 8 bases; unmatched junction nucleotides: 9. The CDR3 length is 14 residues. CDR3 DNA sequence: TGTGCCAGCAGACAGGGGTTACAAGACGAAAAACTGTTTTTT. It codes for CASRQGLQDEKLFF.

This chain uses TRBV19 with TRBJ2-5; 12 bases agree with TRBD2. Germline V gives CDR1 LNHDA, CDR2 SQIVND (reference sequence). This CDR3 comprises 16 residues. Trimming cost V 6 bases and J 2 bases; bases outside gene matches: 7. CDR3 nucleotides: TGTGCCAGTAGCAGGACTAGCGGGACCTCACAAGAGACCCAGTACTTC. Translation: CASSRTSGTSQETQYF.

The CDR3 loop reads CASSYSGLAGGPGIYEQYV. DNA for the CDR3: TGTGCCAGCAGTTACTCCGGACTAGCGGGAGGGCCGGGTATCTACGAGCAGTACGTC. The chain has TRBV6-5 and TRBJ2-7; 15 bases fit TRBD2. The CDR3 covers 19 residues. V was pared by 0 bases and J by 3 bases, with 9 bases of the junction left unmatched. Germline V gives CDR1 MNHEY, CDR2 SVGAGI.

A single count supports this clonotype. CDR3 DNA sequence: TGTGCCAGCAGCCAAGATGCGGGGGCAGGGGGCATCGGGGAGCTGTTTTTT. It translates to CASSQDAGAGGIGELFF. The chain couples TRBV3-1 to TRBJ2-2; tentative D call: TRBD1 (8 bases). Germline CDR1 and CDR2: LGHDT and YNNKEL (reference sequence). V dropped 0 bases and J dropped 7 bases, with 18 bases sitting between them. The CDR3 loop spans 17 amino acids.

V usage is TRBV7-9 and J usage is TRBJ2-7; 8 bases are a match to TRBD1. V shed 5 bases, J shed 1 base, and the junction held 4 bases outside the gene matches. CDR1 and CDR2 from the germline V gene are SEHNR and FQNEAQ (reference sequence). This CDR3 contains 14 residues. The CDR3 sequence is CASSTGTGSYEQYV. CDR3 sequence (DNA): TGTGCCAGCAGCACCGGGACAGGATCCTACGAGCAGTACGTC.

CDR3 sequence: CASSLSGFQETQYF. In DNA form, the CDR3 reads TGTGCCAGCAGCTTAAGCGGATTTCAAGAGACCCAGTACTTC. The gene calls are TRBV5-4 and TRBJ2-5; tentative D call: TRBD2 (5 bases). The CDR3 totals 14 residues. Germline lookup yields CDR1 SGHNT and CDR2 YYREEE (reference sequence). The V gene lost 2 bases and the J gene lost 2 bases, with 10 bases spanning the gap.

The chain has TRBV9 and TRBJ1-6; D call uncertain. In germline, CDR1 is SGDLS, CDR2 YYNGEE. CDR3 length: 15 residues. The V and J ends lost 1 base and 0 bases respectively, with 5 bases between them. Here the CDR3 reads CASSVQSSYNSPLHF. For the CDR3, the DNA is TGTGCCAGCAGCGTACAGAGCTCCTATAATTCACCCCTCCACTTT.

The genes are TRBV13 and TRBJ1-1; the match to TRBD1 covers 7 bases. This CDR3 is built from 14 residues. CDR1 is PRHDT and CDR2 is FYEKMQ in the germline V gene (reference sequence). Trimming at V came to 5 bases and at J to 0 bases, leaving 3 bases not matched to a gene. CDR3 coding DNA: TGTGCCAGCAGCGCGGGACAGCTGAACACTGAAGCTTTCTTT. Its translation is CASSAGQLNTEAFF.

J is TRBJ2-1 and V is TRBV25-1, with D possibly being TRBD1 or TRBD2 (5 bases each). Trimming cost V 2 bases and J 5 bases, with 25 bases left between them. There are 19 residues in the CDR3. Germline CDR1 reads MGHDK; CDR2 reads SYGVNS. This CDR3 reads CASSETSAWDLHWDNEQFF. The CDR3 DNA reads TGTGCCAGCAGTGAAACCTCAGCCTGGGACCTTCATTGGGACAATGAGCAGTTCTTC.

The rearrangement uses TRBV11-1 and TRBJ2-6; 10 bases fit TRBD1. The length of the CDR3 is 20 residues. V trimming: 2 bases; J trimming: 2 bases; junction bases outside the gene matches: 12. CDR1 is SGHAT, CDR2 FQDESV, per germline (reference sequence). The CDR3 loop is CASSLYMSGTGETGANVLTF. The CDR3 DNA reads TGTGCCAGCAGCTTATACATGTCCGGGACAGGGGAAACTGGGGCCAACGTCCTGACTTTC.

The genes are TRBV12-3 or TRBV12-4 and TRBJ1-2; possibly TRBD1 for D (5 bases). The CDR3 contains 13 residues. V lost 7 bases and J 8 bases, leaving 17 bases between the germline ends. For the CDR3, the DNA is TGTGCCAGCACCCCGGGAAGGGGATCAGGCTACACCTTC. Amino acids: CASTPGRGSGYTF.

This clonotype was seen just once. This chain uses TRBV20-1 with TRBJ2-1; 15 nucleotides align to TRBD2. J was trimmed by 4 bases and V by 1 base; bases with no gene match: 5. Germline CDR1 reads DFQATT; CDR2 reads SNEGSKA (reference sequence). The CDR3 totals 17 residues. The CDR3 loop reads CSARAAGTSGGYNEQFF. CDR3 nucleotide sequence: TGCAGTGCTAGAGCCGCCGGGACTAGCGGGGGGTACAATGAGCAGTTCTTC.

V usage is TRBV5-1 and J usage is TRBJ2-2, with TRBD1 matching 7 bases. This CDR3 is built from 15 residues. Germline-derived CDR1 and CDR2 are SGHRS and YFSETQ. V shed 0 bases and J 3 bases; nucleotides not matched to a gene: 2. CDR3: CASSLGQGHTGELFF. Written as DNA, the CDR3 is TGCGCCAGCAGCTTGGGACAGGGACACACCGGGGAGCTGTTTTTT. Drawing the rest from reference TRBV5-1 and TRBJ2-2, the complete variable domain is KAGVTQTPRYLIKTRGQQVTLSCSPISGHRSVSWYQQTPGQGLQFLFEYFSETQRNKGNFPGRFSGRQFSNSRSEMNVSTLELGDSALYLCASSLGQGHTGELFFGEGSRLTVL.

The chain is built from TRBV12-3 or TRBV12-4 and TRBJ2-1; TRBD2 matches 9 bases. The CDR3 runs to 17 residues. V lost 3 bases to trimming and J lost 4 bases; unmatched junction nucleotides: 10. The CDR3: CASSFVSGTSRYNEQFF. CDR3 coding DNA: TGTGCCAGCAGTTTCGTGTCCGGGACTAGCCGGTACAATGAGCAGTTCTTC.